Below, 10 T cell receptor beta chains from the same sample are listed, as sequenced in a study of cytomegalovirus exposure and HLA in healthy donors. PCR employed 60 Vbeta and 13 Jbeta primers. Clones were sequenced by immunoSEQ multiplex PCR, and TCRdb holds only the in-frame ones, with some missing. The sample has about 160,000 clones, roughly three quarters seen once. The sequenced sample consisted of PBMCs. These receptors were collected from a man aged 40-49 years in good health and CMV-seropositive.

This clone has a single count. The chain's CDR3 is CASSLSGGPPENIQYF. In DNA form, the CDR3 reads TGCGCCAGCAGCCTTAGCGGGGGGCCCCCTGAAAACATTCAGTACTTC. The rearrangement joins TRBV5-1 to TRBJ2-4; 10 bases fit TRBD2. This CDR3 spans 16 amino acids. Trimming cost V 4 bases and J 5 bases; bases outside gene matches: 9. Germline V gene sequence: CDR1 SGHRS, CDR2 YFSETQ.

Here the CDR3 DNA reads TGTGCCAGTAGAAAGGGGGAGGAGACCCAGTACTTC. This codes for CASRKGEETQYF. The rearrangement joins TRBV7-3 to TRBJ2-5; D is perhaps TRBD1 (6 bases). Per germline, CDR1 SGHTA and CDR2 FQGTGA. The length of the CDR3 is 12 residues. V was clipped by 9 bases and J by 5 bases, with 13 bases between them.

The chain combines TRBV4-1 with TRBJ2-7, with a possible D match to TRBD2 (5 bases). The ends were cut back, 0 bases at V and 6 bases at J, with 15 bases in the middle. The CDR3 covers 15 residues. CDR1 MGHRA and CDR2 YSYEKL come from the germline V gene. This chain's CDR3 is CASSQDAGVSGEQYF. In nucleotides, the CDR3 is TGCGCCAGCAGCCAAGATGCCGGGGTTTCAGGCGAGCAGTACTTC.

In the case of this clone: One end of the junction fails to match germline, which may point to a read error. J is TRBJ2-7 and V is TRBV7-9; tentative D call: TRBD1 (6 bases). Germline values: CDR1 SEHNR, CDR2 FQNEAQ (reference sequence). The CDR3 is made up of 14 amino acids. The CDR3 loop reads CSSSLGGRGYEQYF. The CDR3 nucleotides read TGTTCCAGCAGCTTAGGTGGCAGGGGCTACGAGCAGTACTTC.

This chain links TRBV19 with TRBJ2-2; 11 positions match TRBD1. Germline-derived CDR1 and CDR2 are LNHDA and SQIVND (reference sequence). CDR3 size: 15 residues. V lost 5 bases and J lost 6; bases outside the gene matches: 5. The chain's CDR3 is CASSPRDRGSGELFF. In DNA, the CDR3 is TGTGCCAGTAGTCCCCGGGACAGGGGGTCCGGGGAGCTGTTTTTT.

The chain links TRBV29-1 to TRBJ1-1; 8 bases fit TRBD1. This CDR3 contains 15 residues. With 1 base clipped from V and 0 bases from J, the junction kept 4 bases outside the gene matches. From germline, CDR1 is SQVTM and CDR2 ANQGSEA. The CDR3 loop reads CSVEGPTGVNTEAFF. CDR3 sequence (DNA): TGCAGCGTTGAAGGGCCGACAGGGGTGAACACTGAAGCTTTCTTT. Full variable domain (rest looked up from reference TRBV29-1 and TRBJ1-1): SAVISQKPSRDICQRGTSLTIQCQVDSQVTMMFWYRQQPGQSLTLIATANQGSEATYESGFVIDKFPISRPNLTFSTLTVSNMSPEDSSIYLCSVEGPTGVNTEAFFGQGTRLTVV.

J is TRBJ2-5 and V is TRBV7-3; D remains unclear. Trimming took 4 bases from V and 2 from J, leaving 11 bases between them. There are 14 residues in the CDR3. Germline loops: CDR1 SGHTA, CDR2 FQGTGA. The CDR3 loop is CASSCPGSQETQYF. CDR3 nucleotide sequence: TGTGCCAGCAGCTGCCCCGGGTCACAAGAGACCCAGTACTTC.

The chain joins TRBV2 to TRBJ1-3; D uncertain. The CDR3 totals 13 residues. Germline V lookup: CDR1 SNHLY, CDR2 FYNNEI. Trimming removed 7 bases at V and 5 bases at J, with 12 bases between. CDR3: CASMPGVRNTIYF. CDR3 coding DNA: TGTGCCAGCATGCCGGGAGTAAGAAACACCATATATTTT.

This clone turned up a few times. The gene calls are TRBV13 and TRBJ2-1; the D is unclear. The V gene lost 3 bases and the J gene lost 5 bases, with 8 bases spanning the gap. CDR1 PRHDT and CDR2 FYEKMQ come from the germline V gene (reference sequence). CDR3 length equals 13 residues. CDR3 DNA: TGTGCCAGCAGCTTTATCACGGACAATGAGCAGTTCTTC. Translation gives CASSFITDNEQFF. The full variable domain, with the rest looked up from reference TRBV13 and TRBJ2-1, is AAGVIQSPRHLIKEKRETATLKCYPIPRHDTVYWYQQGPGQDPQFLISFYEKMQSDKGSIPDRFSAQQFSDYHSELNMSSLELGDSALYFCASSFITDNEQFFGPGTRLTVL.

The rearrangement links TRBV7-2 to TRBJ2-1; 7 bases match TRBD2. Per the germline V gene, CDR1 is SGHTA and CDR2 is FQGNSA. This CDR3 contains 16 residues. V shed 5 bases, J shed 2 bases, and the junction held 9 bases outside the gene matches. In DNA form, the CDR3 reads TGTGCCAGCAGCCCCATGGGGGGGGGAACCTACAATGAGCAGTTCTTC. Amino acids: CASSPMGGGTYNEQFF.